A selection of T cell receptor beta chains follows, all from one sample in a study of blood T cell repertoires in COVID-19. Produced via immunoSEQ multiplex PCR; TCRdb's table is partial and in-frame only. The sample records about 270,000 clones, 88% being singletons. The sequenced material came from PBMCs or T cells enriched from blood (not recorded which). All receptors come from a woman aged 60-75 years in a cohort exposed to, infected with or recovered from COVID-19 (not recorded which). Each CDR3 is given with its conserved first and last residue. Fields, in order: J gene, clone size, V gene, D gene, CDR3 protein, CDR3 DNA. The D gene is left open where the match is weak. For some rows the clone size is stated as once, few or many, or as a class when expanded; others skip it.

j_call: TRBJ2-5
clone_size: once
v_call: TRBV6-1
d_call: TRBD1
cdr3_aa: CASSEAKFEGGRETQYF
cdr3_nt: TGTGCCAGCAGTGAAGCGAAATTCGAAGGGGGCAGGGAGACCCAGTACTTC

j_call: TRBJ1-5
clone_size: NA
v_call: TRBV19
d_call: NA
cdr3_aa: CASSNRVQPQHF
cdr3_nt: TGTGCCAGTAGTAACAGGGTTCAGCCCCAGCATTTT

j_call: TRBJ2-4
clone_size: NA
v_call: TRBV5-3
d_call: NA
cdr3_aa: CARSRPPRVHQNIQYF
cdr3_nt: TGTGCCAGAAGCCGTCCTCCGAGGGTCCACCAAAACATTCAGTACTTC

j_call: TRBJ2-2
clone_size: NA
v_call: TRBV6-1
d_call: TRBD2
cdr3_aa: CASSEASGANTGELFF
cdr3_nt: TGTGCCAGCAGTGAAGCGAGCGGGGCGAACACCGGGGAGCTGTTTTTT

j_call: TRBJ1-1
clone_size: NA
v_call: TRBV10-1
d_call: NA
cdr3_aa: CASSGGGTEAFF
cdr3_nt: TGCGCCAGCAGTGGGGGAGGGACTGAAGCTTTCTTT

j_call: TRBJ1-1
clone_size: NA
v_call: TRBV15
d_call: TRBD1
cdr3_aa: CATSRHRGLNTEAFF
cdr3_nt: TGTGCCACCAGCAGACACAGGGGGCTTAACACTGAAGCTTTCTTT

j_call: TRBJ1-1
clone_size: few
v_call: TRBV7-3
d_call: NA
cdr3_aa: CASSLRGGTEAFF
cdr3_nt: TGTGCCAGCAGCCTAAGGGGGGGTACTGAAGCTTTCTTT

j_call: TRBJ2-5
clone_size: NA
v_call: TRBV4-3
d_call: NA
cdr3_aa: CASSKGSTAGSQETQYF
cdr3_nt: TGCGCCAGCAGCAAAGGGTCGACGGCGGGGTCCCAAGAGACCCAGTACTTC

j_call: TRBJ2-3
clone_size: NA
v_call: TRBV2
d_call: NA
cdr3_aa: CASNAESTDTQYF
cdr3_nt: TGTGCCAGCAATGCGGAAAGCACAGATACGCAGTATTTT

j_call: TRBJ1-1
clone_size: NA
v_call: TRBV6-5
d_call: TRBD1
cdr3_aa: CASSYSYRGAAEAFF
cdr3_nt: TGTGCCAGCAGTTACTCGTACAGGGGGGCAGCTGAAGCTTTCTTT

j_call: TRBJ2-3
clone_size: NA
v_call: TRBV28
d_call: NA
cdr3_aa: CASSLYGYTDTQYF
cdr3_nt: TGTGCCAGCAGTTTATACGGGTACACAGATACGCAGTATTTT

j_call: TRBJ1-2
clone_size: few
v_call: TRBV28
d_call: NA
cdr3_aa: CASSSNYGYTF
cdr3_nt: TGTGCCAGCAGTTCGAACTATGGCTACACCTTC

j_call: TRBJ2-3
clone_size: NA
v_call: TRBV7-3
d_call: NA
cdr3_aa: CASSFGRARDTQYF
cdr3_nt: TGTGCCAGCAGCTTCGGGAGAGCACGAGATACGCAGTATTTT

j_call: TRBJ2-1
clone_size: NA
v_call: TRBV12-5
d_call: TRBD2
cdr3_aa: CASGLAGGSEQFF
cdr3_nt: TGTGCTAGTGGTTTAGCGGGAGGGAGTGAGCAGTTCTTC

j_call: TRBJ1-5
clone_size: NA
v_call: TRBV28
d_call: TRBD1
cdr3_aa: CASSQTGMSNQPQHF
cdr3_nt: TGTGCCAGCAGTCAGACAGGGATGAGCAATCAGCCCCAGCATTTT

j_call: TRBJ2-5
clone_size: NA
v_call: TRBV9
d_call: TRBD2
cdr3_aa: CASSEEAGVTTETQYF
cdr3_nt: TGTGCCAGCAGCGAGGAAGCGGGAGTGACTACAGAGACCCAGTACTTC

j_call: TRBJ1-4
clone_size: NA
v_call: TRBV11-2
d_call: TRBD1
cdr3_aa: CASSPRQGTTNEKLFF
cdr3_nt: TGTGCCAGCAGCCCCCGACAGGGTACAACTAATGAAAAACTGTTTTTT